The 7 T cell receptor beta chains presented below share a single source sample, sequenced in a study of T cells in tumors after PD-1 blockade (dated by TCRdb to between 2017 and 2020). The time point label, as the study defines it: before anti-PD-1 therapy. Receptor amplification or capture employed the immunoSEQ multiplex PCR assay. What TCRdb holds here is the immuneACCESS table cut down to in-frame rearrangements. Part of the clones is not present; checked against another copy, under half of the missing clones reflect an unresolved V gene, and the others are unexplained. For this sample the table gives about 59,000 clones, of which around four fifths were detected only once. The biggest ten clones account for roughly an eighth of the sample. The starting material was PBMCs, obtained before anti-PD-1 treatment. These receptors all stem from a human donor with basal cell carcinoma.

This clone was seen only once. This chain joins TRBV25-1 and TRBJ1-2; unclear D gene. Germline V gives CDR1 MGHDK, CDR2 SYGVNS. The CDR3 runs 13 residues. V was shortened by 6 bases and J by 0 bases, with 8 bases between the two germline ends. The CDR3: CASSRTANYGYTF. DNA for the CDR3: TGTGCCAGCAGCCGAACAGCTAACTATGGCTACACCTTC.

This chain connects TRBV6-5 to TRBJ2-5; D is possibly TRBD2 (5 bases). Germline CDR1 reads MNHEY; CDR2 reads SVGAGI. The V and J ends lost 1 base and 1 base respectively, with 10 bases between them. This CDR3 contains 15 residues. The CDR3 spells CASSYLGSIQETQYF. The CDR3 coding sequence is TGTGCCAGCAGTTACTTGGGGAGTATCCAAGAGACCCAGTACTTC.

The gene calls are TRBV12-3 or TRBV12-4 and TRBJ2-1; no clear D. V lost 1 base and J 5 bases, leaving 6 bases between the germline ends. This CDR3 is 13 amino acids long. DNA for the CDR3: TGTGCCAGCAGTTTAGGCGGTCACAATGAGCAGTTCTTC. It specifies CASSLGGHNEQFF.

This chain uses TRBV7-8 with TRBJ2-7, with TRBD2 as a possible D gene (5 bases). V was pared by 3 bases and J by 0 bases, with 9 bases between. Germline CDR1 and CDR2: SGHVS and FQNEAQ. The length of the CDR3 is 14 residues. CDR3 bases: TGTGCCAGCAGCTTCCACGGGGACTCCTACGAGCAGTACTTC. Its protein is CASSFHGDSYEQYF.

CDR3 protein: CASSLWASGHQETQYF. The CDR3 coding sequence is TGTGCCAGCAGCTTGTGGGCTAGCGGGCACCAAGAGACCCAGTACTTC. The chain recombines TRBV5-5 with TRBJ2-5, with 8 positions matching TRBD2. This CDR3 spans 16 amino acids. The ends lost 1 base at V and 0 bases at J; junction bases unmatched: 5. Germline V gene data show CDR1 as SGHKS and CDR2 as YYEKEE (reference sequence).

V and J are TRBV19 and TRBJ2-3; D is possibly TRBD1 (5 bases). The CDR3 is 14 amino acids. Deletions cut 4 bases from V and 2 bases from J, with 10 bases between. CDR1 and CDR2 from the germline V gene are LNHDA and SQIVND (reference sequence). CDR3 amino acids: CASSNKGITDTQYF. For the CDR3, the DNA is TGTGCCAGTAGTAATAAGGGGATCACAGATACGCAGTATTTT.

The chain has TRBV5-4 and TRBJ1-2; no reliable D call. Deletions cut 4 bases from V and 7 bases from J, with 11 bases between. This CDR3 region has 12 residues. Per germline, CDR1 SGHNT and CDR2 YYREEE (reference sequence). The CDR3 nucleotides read TGTGCCAGCAGCCCGGGCTGGGGTGGCTACACCTTC. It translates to CASSPGWGGYTF. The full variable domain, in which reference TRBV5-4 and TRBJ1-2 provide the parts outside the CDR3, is ETGVTQSPTHLIKTRGQQVTLRCSSQSGHNTVSWYQQALGQGPQFIFQYYREEENGRGNFPPRFSGLQFPNYSSELNVNALELDDSALYLCASSPGWGGYTFGSGTRLTVV.